Here is one TCR beta chain with its context. The sample originates from a study of blood T cell repertoires in COVID-19. One Seattle source followed patients from active infection through their disease course. The V gene lost 4 bases and the J gene lost 1 base, with 12 bases spanning the gap. This CDR3 contains 15 residues. Here immunoSEQ multiplex PCR was the method, and the copy in TCRdb shows in-frame clones only, minus some. The data hold tens of thousands of clones, with around 77% observed a single time. The chain joins TRBV23-1 to TRBJ2-3; the D gene is possibly TRBD1 (5 bases). TRBV23-1 is an ORF; its function is uncertain. The specimen sequenced was peripheral blood. This sequence originates from a man aged 65 to 79 with COVID-19, enrolled during active disease. The CDR3 nucleotides read TGCGCCAGCAGTCCAGCTCAACAGGGCACAGATACGCAGTATTTT. This encodes CASSPAQQGTDTQYF.